Below are 23 T cell receptor beta chains sequenced from a single sample in a study of blood T cell repertoires in COVID-19. The table came from immunoSEQ multiplex PCR; TCRdb's copy has only in-frame clones and leaves some out. The sample lists about 330,000 clones; more than 70% were seen once. Input material: peripheral blood. These TCRs come from a man between 18 and 29 years old who had recovered from COVID-19.

The chain recombines TRBV6-2 or TRBV6-3 with TRBJ1-1; D not resolved. Trimming took 5 bases from V and 4 from J, leaving 5 bases between them. The CDR3 contains 11 residues. Germline V CDR1 and CDR2: MNHEY, SVGEGT. The CDR3 spells CASSASTEAFF. CDR3 nucleotides: TGTGCCAGCAGTGCGTCCACTGAAGCTTTCTTT.

V usage is TRBV19 and J usage is TRBJ1-1; D ambiguous. CDR3 length: 16 residues. V lost 5 bases, J lost 5 bases, and 21 bases lay in between. Germline V gives CDR1 LNHDA, CDR2 SQIVND (reference sequence). The CDR3 is CASSSAEGAGWTEAFF. CDR3 in DNA: TGTGCCAGTAGTTCCGCGGAGGGCGCCGGGTGGACTGAAGCTTTCTTT.

The chain combines TRBV21-1 with TRBJ2-7; TRBD2 was called by the table and not checked on the DNA. TRBV21-1 is marked as a pseudogene. The CDR3 length is 13 residues. The CDR3: CASSRGQRTSANF. CDR3 DNA sequence: TGTGCCAGCAGCCGGGGGCAGAGGACTAGCGCGAACTTC.

This clone was observed once. The V gene is TRBV4-2, the J gene TRBJ2-1; no firm D call. CDR3 size: 15 residues. The V gene lost 0 bases and the J gene lost 2 bases, with 8 bases spanning the gap. The germline V gene has CDR1 LGHNA and CDR2 YNFKEQ. The CDR3 sequence is CASSQEGPAYNEQFF. CDR3 DNA sequence: TGTGCCAGCAGCCAAGAGGGCCCAGCCTACAATGAGCAGTTCTTC.

The gene calls are TRBV5-1 and TRBJ2-3; D unclear. Germline CDR1 is SGHRS and CDR2 is YFSETQ. V gave up 4 bases and J gave up 0 bases, with 9 bases separating them. The CDR3 covers 14 residues. The CDR3 sequence: CASSHEFSTDTQYF. As DNA, the CDR3 is TGCGCCAGCAGCCATGAGTTTAGCACAGATACGCAGTATTTT.

The chain joins TRBV7-3 to TRBJ2-5; 8 nucleotides match TRBD2. Germline V gene lookup returns CDR1 SGHTA and CDR2 FQGTGA. The ends lost 5 bases at V and 1 base at J; junction bases unmatched: 6. This CDR3 has 15 residues. This CDR3 reads CASSRSRGVQETQYF. CDR3 DNA: TGTGCCAGCAGCCGATCGCGGGGGGTCCAAGAGACCCAGTACTTC.

The chain links TRBV2 to TRBJ1-5; no clear D. Germline V CDR1 and CDR2: SNHLY, FYNNEI. Trimming removed 2 bases at V and 6 bases at J, with 11 bases between. The CDR3 totals 14 residues. The CDR3 is CASSEWSGGQPQHF. The CDR3 DNA sequence: TGTGCCAGCAGTGAATGGTCGGGAGGTCAGCCCCAGCATTTT.

This chain links TRBV3-1 (or the pseudogene TRBV3-2) with TRBJ2-2; 7 bases are a match to TRBD1. Germline V lookup: CDR1 LGHDT, CDR2 YNNKEL (reference sequence). The CDR3 sequence is 15 residues long. Germline trimming cut 4 bases from V and 4 bases from J; bases unmatched to any gene: 6. CDR3 loop: CASSPGQDRTGELFF. Here the CDR3 DNA reads TGTGCCAGCAGCCCCGGACAGGATCGCACCGGGGAGCTGTTTTTT.

The chain carries TRBV4-3 and TRBJ2-1, with 10 bases identical to TRBD2. This CDR3 is built from 16 residues. Germline V CDR1 and CDR2: LGHNA, YSLEER. The V and J ends lost 0 bases and 4 bases, in that order; junction bases with no gene match: 3. The CDR3 reads CASSQEAAGGYNEQFF. DNA of the CDR3: TGCGCCAGCAGCCAAGAAGCAGCGGGGGGGTACAATGAGCAGTTCTTC.

A remark on this clone: Other DNA sequences in the same sample also yield this CDR3. V and J are TRBV9 and TRBJ2-1, with TRBD1 matching over 9 bases. CDR1 and CDR2 (germline): SGDLS, YYNGEE. With V trimmed by 0 bases and J by 4 bases, 2 bases remained unmatched. This CDR3 region has 15 residues. This CDR3 reads CASSVVGQGYNEQFF. DNA for the CDR3: TGTGCCAGCAGCGTAGTGGGACAGGGTTACAATGAGCAGTTCTTC.

This chain uses TRBV5-1 with TRBJ1-2; unclear D gene. Trimming stripped 0 bases from V and 2 bases from J, with 8 bases between. The germline V gene encodes CDR1 SGHRS and CDR2 YFSETQ. The CDR3 spans 14 residues. The CDR3 coding sequence is TGCGCCAGCAGCTTGGGCGACACCAACTATGGCTACACCTTC. Protein product: CASSLGDTNYGYTF.

The rearrangement links TRBV5-6 to TRBJ2-7; TRBD1 matches at 9 bases. Germline CDR1 and CDR2: SGHDT and YYEEEE. The CDR3 is made up of 16 amino acids. Unmatched junction bases numbered 10, after V lost 0 bases and J lost 6 bases. CDR3 nucleotide sequence: TGTGCCAGCAGCTTGGACGGGGGGACAGGGCTCGTCGAGCAGTACTTC. The encoded protein is CASSLDGGTGLVEQYF.

The chain recombines TRBV27 with TRBJ2-7; a weak D match, TRBD2 (7 bases). The CDR3 length is 15 residues. Germline loops: CDR1 MNHEY, CDR2 SMNVEV (reference sequence). Between the trimmed V and J ends, which lost 3 bases and 2 bases, there was a span of 14 bases. CDR3 bases: TGTGCCAGCAGTTTGGGGGGAGGGGGAACCTACGAGCAGTACTTC. It codes for CASSLGGGGTYEQYF.

V gene TRBV6-5 combines with J gene TRBJ2-5, with 7 nucleotides matching TRBD1. Germline lookup yields CDR1 MNHEY and CDR2 SVGAGI. The CDR3 spans 14 residues. Trimming took 6 bases from V and 2 from J; bases not matched to a gene: 6. CDR3 sequence (DNA): TGTGCCAGCAGGAGAGGGGGCCTTCAAGAGACCCAGTACTTC. It encodes CASRRGGLQETQYF.

The chain recombines TRBV10-3 with TRBJ2-1, with TRBD2 matching 9 bases. Germline assignment: CDR1 ENHRY and CDR2 SYGVKD. CDR3 size: 19 residues. V shed 9 bases and J 0 bases; nucleotides not matched to a gene: 18. The CDR3 reads CAITGVAGEQISSYNEQFF. CDR3 in DNA: TGTGCCATTACCGGGGTAGCGGGGGAACAAATTAGCTCCTACAATGAGCAGTTCTTC.

This chain connects TRBV7-8 to TRBJ2-2; TRBD1 matches at 11 bases. This CDR3 contains 15 residues. The germline V gene encodes CDR1 SGHVS and CDR2 FQNEAQ. Germline trimming cut 5 bases from V and 7 bases from J; bases unmatched to any gene: 6. CDR3 sequence (DNA): TGTGCCAGCAGCCGAGGGACAGGGGGGGTCGGGGAGCTGTTTTTT. Protein sequence: CASSRGTGGVGELFF.

The chain joins TRBV30 to TRBJ1-5; D gene ambiguous. Per the germline V gene, CDR1 is GTSNPN and CDR2 is SVGIG (reference sequence). The CDR3 has 13 amino acids. Trimming took 3 bases from V and 2 from J, leaving 8 bases between them. The CDR3 here is CAWSPPGNQPQHF. The CDR3 DNA reads as TGTGCCTGGAGCCCACCGGGCAATCAGCCCCAGCATTTT.

The V call is TRBV7-2, the J call TRBJ1-4, with D perhaps TRBD1 (5 bases). CDR3 length equals 17 residues. Germline loops: CDR1 SGHTA, CDR2 FQGNSA. Between the trimmed V and J ends, which lost 5 bases and 0 bases, there was a span of 16 bases. CDR3 in amino acids: CASSHYAGAATNEKLFF. The CDR3 nucleotides read TGTGCCAGCAGCCACTACGCTGGGGCCGCAACTAATGAAAAACTGTTTTTT.

V is TRBV6-4 and J is TRBJ1-2; D perhaps matches TRBD1 (5 bases). Germline-derived CDR1 and CDR2 are MRHNA and SNTAGT. The CDR3 has 14 amino acids. Trimming stripped 0 bases from V and 5 bases from J, with 10 bases between. CDR3 sequence reads: CASSDSSRGYGYTF. CDR3 in DNA: TGTGCCAGCAGTGACTCGAGTCGGGGGTATGGCTACACCTTC.

The chain has TRBV5-4 and TRBJ2-1; a possible D gene is TRBD1 (5 bases). The germline V gene has CDR1 SGHNT and CDR2 YYREEE (reference sequence). Trimming shortened V by 0 bases and J by 7 bases, and 8 bases separated the two germline ends. The CDR3 has 13 residues. CDR3 sequence: CASSLVSGNEQFF. CDR3 DNA sequence: TGTGCCAGCAGCTTGGTTTCAGGGAATGAGCAGTTCTTC.

The chain links TRBV2 to TRBJ2-5, with a weak D call TRBD1 (6 bases). V gave up 6 bases and J gave up 3 bases, with 11 bases separating them. CDR1 SNHLY and CDR2 FYNNEI come from the germline V gene. This CDR3 contains 13 residues. The CDR3 coding sequence is TGTGCCAGCAGAGTACAGGGTAAAGAGACCCAGTACTTC. It encodes CASRVQGKETQYF.

The chain links TRBV4-3 to TRBJ2-1; no definite D call. The germline gives CDR1 LGHNA, CDR2 YSLEER. This CDR3 spans 14 amino acids. V was pared by 4 bases and J by 0 bases, with 7 bases between. The CDR3 reads CASSRGASYNEQFF. The DNA for the CDR3 is TGCGCCAGCAGCCGCGGCGCCTCCTACAATGAGCAGTTCTTC.

This clone was picked up a small number of times. The chain joins TRBV19 to TRBJ1-5, with 10 bases fitting TRBD1. V dropped 7 bases and J dropped 3; count of bases not matched to a gene: 9. Per germline, CDR1 LNHDA and CDR2 SQIVND (reference sequence). The CDR3 extends over 16 amino acids. CDR3 in DNA: TGTGCCAGTATAGCAGGGACAGGGGCCTTCAATCAGCCCCAGCATTTT. Its protein is CASIAGTGAFNQPQHF.